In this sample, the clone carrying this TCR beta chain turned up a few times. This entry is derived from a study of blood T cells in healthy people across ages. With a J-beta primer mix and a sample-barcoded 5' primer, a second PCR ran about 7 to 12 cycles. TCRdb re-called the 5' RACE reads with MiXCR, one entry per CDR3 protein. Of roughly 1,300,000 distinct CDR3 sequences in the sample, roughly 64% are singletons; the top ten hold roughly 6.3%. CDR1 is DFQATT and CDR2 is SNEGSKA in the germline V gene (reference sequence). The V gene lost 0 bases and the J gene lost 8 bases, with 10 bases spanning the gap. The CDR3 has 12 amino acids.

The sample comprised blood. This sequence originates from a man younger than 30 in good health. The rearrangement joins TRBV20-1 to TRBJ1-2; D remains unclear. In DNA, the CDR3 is TGCAGTGCTAGAGATCCATCTGCGGGCTACACCTTC. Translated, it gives CSARDPSAGYTF.